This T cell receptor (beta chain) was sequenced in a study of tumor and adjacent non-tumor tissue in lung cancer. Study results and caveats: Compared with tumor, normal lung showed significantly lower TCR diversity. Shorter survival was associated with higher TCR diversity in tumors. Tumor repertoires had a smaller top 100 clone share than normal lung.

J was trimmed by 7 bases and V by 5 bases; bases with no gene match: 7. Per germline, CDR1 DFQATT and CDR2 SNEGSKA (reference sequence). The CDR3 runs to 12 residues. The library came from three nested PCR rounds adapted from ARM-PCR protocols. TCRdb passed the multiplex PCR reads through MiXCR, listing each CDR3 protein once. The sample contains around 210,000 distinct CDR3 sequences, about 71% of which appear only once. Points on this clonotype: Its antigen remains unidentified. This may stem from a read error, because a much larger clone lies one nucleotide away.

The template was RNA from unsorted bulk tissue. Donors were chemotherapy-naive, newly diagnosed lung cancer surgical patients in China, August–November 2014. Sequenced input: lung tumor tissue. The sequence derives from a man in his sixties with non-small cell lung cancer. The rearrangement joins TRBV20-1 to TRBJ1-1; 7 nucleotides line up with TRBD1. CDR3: CSAQGGSSEAFF. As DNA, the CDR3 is TGCAGTGCTCAGGGGGGTAGCAGTGAAGCTTTCTTT.